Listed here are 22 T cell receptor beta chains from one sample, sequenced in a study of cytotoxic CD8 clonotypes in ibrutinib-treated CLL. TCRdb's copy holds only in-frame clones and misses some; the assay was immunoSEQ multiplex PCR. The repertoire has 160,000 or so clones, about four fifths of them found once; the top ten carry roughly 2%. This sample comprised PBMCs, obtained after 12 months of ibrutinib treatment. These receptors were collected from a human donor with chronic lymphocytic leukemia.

CDR3 region: CAGPLGRGYGYTF. The CDR3 nucleotides read TGTGCCGGCCCTTTGGGACGCGGTTATGGCTACACCTTC. J is TRBJ1-2 and V is TRBV30; a weak D match, TRBD1 (5 bases). The CDR3 has 13 amino acids. CDR1 and CDR2 from the germline V gene are GTSNPN and SVGIG (reference sequence). V was clipped by 8 bases and J by 5 bases, with 18 bases between them.

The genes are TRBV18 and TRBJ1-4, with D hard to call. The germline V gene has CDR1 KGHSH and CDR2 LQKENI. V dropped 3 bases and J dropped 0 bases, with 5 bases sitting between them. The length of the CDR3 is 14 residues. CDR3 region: CASSPPATNEKLFF. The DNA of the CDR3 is TGTGCCAGCTCACCCCCAGCAACTAATGAAAAACTGTTTTTT.

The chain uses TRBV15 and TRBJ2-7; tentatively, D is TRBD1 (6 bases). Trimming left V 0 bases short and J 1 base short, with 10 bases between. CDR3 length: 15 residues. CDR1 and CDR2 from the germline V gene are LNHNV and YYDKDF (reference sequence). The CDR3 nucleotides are TGTGCCACCAGCAGAGACCTGGGGGCGTCCTACGAGCAGTACTTC. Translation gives CATSRDLGASYEQYF.

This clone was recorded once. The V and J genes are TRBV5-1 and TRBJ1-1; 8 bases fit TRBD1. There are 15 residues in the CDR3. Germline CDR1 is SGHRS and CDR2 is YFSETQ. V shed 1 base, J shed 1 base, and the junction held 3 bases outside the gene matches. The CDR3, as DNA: TGCGCCAGCAGCTTGACAGGGGGAACGAACACTGAAGCTTTCTTT. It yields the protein CASSLTGGTNTEAFF.

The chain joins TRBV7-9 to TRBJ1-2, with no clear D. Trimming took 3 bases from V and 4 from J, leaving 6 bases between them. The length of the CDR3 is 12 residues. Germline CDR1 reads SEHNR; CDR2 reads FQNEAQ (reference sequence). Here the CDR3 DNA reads TGTGCCAGCAGCTTTGGAGGCTATGGCTACACCTTC. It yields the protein CASSFGGYGYTF.

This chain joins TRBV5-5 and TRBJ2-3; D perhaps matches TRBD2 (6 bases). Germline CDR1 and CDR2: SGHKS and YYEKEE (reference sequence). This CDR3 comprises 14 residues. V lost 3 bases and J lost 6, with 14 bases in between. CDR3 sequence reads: CASSWEEGRDTQYF. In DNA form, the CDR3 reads TGTGCCAGCAGCTGGGAGGAAGGGCGGGATACGCAGTATTTT. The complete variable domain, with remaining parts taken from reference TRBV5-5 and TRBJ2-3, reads DAGVTQSPTHLIKTRGQQVTLRCSPISGHKSVSWYQQVLGQGPQFIFQYYEKEERGRGNFPDRFSARQFPNYSSELNVNALLLGDSALYLCASSWEEGRDTQYFGPGTRLTVL.

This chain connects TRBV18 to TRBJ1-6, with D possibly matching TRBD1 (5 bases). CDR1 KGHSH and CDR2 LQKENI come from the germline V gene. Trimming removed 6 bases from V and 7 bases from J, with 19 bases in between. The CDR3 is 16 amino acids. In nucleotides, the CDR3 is TGTGCCAGCTCGCAAGCCCACGGTGGGGGAAATTCACCCCTCCACTTT. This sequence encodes CASSQAHGGGNSPLHF.

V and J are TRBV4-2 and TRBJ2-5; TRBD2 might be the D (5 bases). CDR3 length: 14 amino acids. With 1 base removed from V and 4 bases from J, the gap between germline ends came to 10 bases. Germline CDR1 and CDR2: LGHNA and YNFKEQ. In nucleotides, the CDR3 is TGTGCCAGCAGCCAAGTCACTAGGGTAGAGACCCAGTACTTC. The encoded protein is CASSQVTRVETQYF.

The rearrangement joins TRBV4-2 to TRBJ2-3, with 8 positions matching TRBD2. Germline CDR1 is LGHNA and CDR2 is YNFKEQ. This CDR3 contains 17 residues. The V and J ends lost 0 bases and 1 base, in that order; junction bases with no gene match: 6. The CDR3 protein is CASSQDQAGAGTDTQYF. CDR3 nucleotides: TGTGCCAGCAGCCAAGATCAAGCGGGGGCCGGCACAGATACGCAGTATTTT.

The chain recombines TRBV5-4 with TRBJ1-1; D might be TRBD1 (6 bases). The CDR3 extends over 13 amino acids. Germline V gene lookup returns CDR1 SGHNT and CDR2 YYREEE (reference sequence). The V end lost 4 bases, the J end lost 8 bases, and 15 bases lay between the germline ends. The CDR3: CASSPTGLTEAFF. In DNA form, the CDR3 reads TGTGCCAGCAGCCCAACAGGGTTGACCGAAGCTTTCTTT.

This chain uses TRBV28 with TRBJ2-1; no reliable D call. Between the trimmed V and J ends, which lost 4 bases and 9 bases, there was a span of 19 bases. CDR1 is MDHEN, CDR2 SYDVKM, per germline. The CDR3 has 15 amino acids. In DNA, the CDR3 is TGTGCCAGCAGTTCACCCTCCGAAGACGCTCCTGAGCAGTTCTTC. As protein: CASSSPSEDAPEQFF.

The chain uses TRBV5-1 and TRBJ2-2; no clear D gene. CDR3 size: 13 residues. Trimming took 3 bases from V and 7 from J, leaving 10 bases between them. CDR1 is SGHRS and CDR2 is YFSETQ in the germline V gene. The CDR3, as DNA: TGCGCCAGCAGCTCCCGACCTGTCGGGGAGCTGTTTTTT. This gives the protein CASSSRPVGELFF.

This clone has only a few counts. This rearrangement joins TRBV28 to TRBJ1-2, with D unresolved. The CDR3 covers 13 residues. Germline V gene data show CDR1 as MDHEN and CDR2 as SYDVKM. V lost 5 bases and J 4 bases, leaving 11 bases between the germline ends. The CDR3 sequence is CASSPGLGYGYTF. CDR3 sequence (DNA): TGTGCCAGCAGTCCAGGCCTGGGCTATGGCTACACCTTC.

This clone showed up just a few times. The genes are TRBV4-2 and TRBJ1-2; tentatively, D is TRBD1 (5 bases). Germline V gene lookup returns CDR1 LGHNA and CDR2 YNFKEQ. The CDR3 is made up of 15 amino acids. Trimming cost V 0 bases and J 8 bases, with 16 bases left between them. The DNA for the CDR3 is TGTGCCAGCAGCCAAGAGGAGGGGACTGCCTGGGGCTACACCTTC. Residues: CASSQEEGTAWGYTF.

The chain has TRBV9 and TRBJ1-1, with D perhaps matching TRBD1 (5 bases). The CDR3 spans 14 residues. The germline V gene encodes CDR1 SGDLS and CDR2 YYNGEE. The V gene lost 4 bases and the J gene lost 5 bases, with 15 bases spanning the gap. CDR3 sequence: CASSLGGWGTEAFF. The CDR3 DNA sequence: TGTGCCAGCAGCCTCGGGGGGTGGGGAACTGAAGCTTTCTTT.

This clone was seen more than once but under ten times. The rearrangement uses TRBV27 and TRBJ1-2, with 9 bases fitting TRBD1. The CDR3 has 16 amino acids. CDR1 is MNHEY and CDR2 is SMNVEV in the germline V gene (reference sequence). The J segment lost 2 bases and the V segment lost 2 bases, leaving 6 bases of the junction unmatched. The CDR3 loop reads CASSLNTGTGNYGYTF. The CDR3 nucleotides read TGTGCCAGCAGTTTAAACACCGGGACAGGGAACTATGGCTACACCTTC.

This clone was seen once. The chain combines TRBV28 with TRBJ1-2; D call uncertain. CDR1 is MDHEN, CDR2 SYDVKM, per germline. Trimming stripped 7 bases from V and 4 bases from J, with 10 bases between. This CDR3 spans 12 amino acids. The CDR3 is CASKPDTYGYTF. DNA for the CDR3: TGTGCCAGCAAACCCGACACCTATGGCTACACCTTC.

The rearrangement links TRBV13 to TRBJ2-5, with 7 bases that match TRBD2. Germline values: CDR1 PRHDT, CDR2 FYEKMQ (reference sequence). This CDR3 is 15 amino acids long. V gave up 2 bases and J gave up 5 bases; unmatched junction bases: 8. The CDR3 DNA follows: TGTGCCAGCAGCTTATCCGGGAGGCCGCCCGAGACCCAGTACTTC. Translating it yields CASSLSGRPPETQYF.

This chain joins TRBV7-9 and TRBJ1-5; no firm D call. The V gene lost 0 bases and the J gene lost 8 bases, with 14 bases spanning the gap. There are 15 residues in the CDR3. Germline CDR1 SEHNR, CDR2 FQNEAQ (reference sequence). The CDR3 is CASSLASVPQEPQHF. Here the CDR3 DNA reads TGTGCCAGCAGCTTAGCGTCAGTGCCCCAGGAGCCCCAGCATTTT.

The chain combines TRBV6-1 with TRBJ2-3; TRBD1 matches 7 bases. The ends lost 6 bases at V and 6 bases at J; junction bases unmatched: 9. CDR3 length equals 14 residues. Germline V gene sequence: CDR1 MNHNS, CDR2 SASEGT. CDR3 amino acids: CASSYRGSGDTQYF. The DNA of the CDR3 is TGTGCCAGCAGCTACAGGGGAAGTGGGGATACGCAGTATTTT.

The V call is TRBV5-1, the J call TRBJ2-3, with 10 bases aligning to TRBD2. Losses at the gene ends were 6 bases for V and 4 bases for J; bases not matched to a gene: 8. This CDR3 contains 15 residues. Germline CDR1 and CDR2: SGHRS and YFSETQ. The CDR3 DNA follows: TGCGCCAGCACCTCAGCGGGAGGGCAGCCAGATACGCAGTATTTT. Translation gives CASTSAGGQPDTQYF.

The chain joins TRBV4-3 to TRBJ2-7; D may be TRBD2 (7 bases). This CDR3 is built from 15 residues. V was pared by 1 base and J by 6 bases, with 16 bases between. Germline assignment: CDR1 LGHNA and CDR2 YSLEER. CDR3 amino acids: CASSQGMAGAREQYF. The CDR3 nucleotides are TGCGCCAGCAGCCAAGGGATGGCGGGGGCCCGCGAGCAGTACTTC.